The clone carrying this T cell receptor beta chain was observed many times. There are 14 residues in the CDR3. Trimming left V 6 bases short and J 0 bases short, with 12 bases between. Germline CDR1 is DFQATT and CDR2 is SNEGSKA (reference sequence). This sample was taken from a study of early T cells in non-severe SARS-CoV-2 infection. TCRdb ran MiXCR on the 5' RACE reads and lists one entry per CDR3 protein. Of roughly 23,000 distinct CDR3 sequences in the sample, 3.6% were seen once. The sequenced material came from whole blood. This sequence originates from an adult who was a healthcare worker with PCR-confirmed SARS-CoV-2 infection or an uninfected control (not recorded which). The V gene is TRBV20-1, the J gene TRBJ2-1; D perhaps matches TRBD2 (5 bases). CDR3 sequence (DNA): TGCAGTGCCCAAACCGGGGTCTCCTACAATGAGCAGTTCTTC. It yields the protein CSAQTGVSYNEQFF.